This T cell receptor (beta chain) derives from a study of blood T cells in healthy people across ages. Notes on the study in general: Estimated diversity, derived from one million T cells, was regarded as an underestimate. Higher diversity and more naive CD4+ cells were features of long-lived donors, compared to aged donors. The study found TCR beta diversity correlated strongly with naive T cell percentage.

With respect to this clonotype: The antigen is not known.

Trimming shortened V by 0 bases and J by 2 bases, and 12 bases separated the two germline ends. CDR1 is SGDLS and CDR2 is YYNGEE in the germline V gene. The CDR3 loop spans 15 amino acids. Through a sample-barcoded 5' primer and a J-beta primer mix, a second PCR was run for about 6 to 12 cycles. Via MiXCR, TCRdb re-called the 5' RACE reads, giving one row per CDR3 protein. The sample carries over a million distinct CDR3 sequences, around 45% recorded once. This sequence originates from a woman aged 55-69 years in good health. The sequencing input was blood. The J gene is TRBJ2-7, the V gene TRBV9; perhaps TRBD2 as D (6 bases). CDR3 DNA sequence: TGTGCCAGCAGCGTAGGGGGGGACGGGACCTACGAGCAGTACTTC. This sequence encodes CASSVGGDGTYEQYF.